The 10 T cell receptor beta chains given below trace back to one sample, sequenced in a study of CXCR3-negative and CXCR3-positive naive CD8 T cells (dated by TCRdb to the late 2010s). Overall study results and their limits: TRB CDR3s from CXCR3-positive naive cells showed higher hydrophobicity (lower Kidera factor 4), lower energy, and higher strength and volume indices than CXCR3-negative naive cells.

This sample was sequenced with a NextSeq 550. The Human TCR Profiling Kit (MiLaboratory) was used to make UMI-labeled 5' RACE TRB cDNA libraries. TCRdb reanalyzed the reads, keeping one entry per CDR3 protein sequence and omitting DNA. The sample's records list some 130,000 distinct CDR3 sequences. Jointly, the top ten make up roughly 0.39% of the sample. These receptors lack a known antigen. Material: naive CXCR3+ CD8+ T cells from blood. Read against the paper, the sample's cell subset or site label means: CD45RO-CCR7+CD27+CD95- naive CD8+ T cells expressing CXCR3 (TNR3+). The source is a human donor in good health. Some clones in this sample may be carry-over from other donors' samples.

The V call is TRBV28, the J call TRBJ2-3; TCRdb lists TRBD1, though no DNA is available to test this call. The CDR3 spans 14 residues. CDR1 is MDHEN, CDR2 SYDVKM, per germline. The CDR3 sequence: CASSLDREADTQYF.

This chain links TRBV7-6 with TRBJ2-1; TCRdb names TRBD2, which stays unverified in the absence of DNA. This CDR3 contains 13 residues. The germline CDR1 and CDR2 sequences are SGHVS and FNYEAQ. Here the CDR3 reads CASSGLGHNEQFF. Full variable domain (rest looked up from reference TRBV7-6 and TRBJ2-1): GAGVSQSPRYKVTKRGQDVALRCDPISGHVSLYWYRQALGQGPEFLTYFNYEAQQDKSGLPNDRFSAERPEGSISTLTIQRTEQRDSAMYRCASSGLGHNEQFFGPGTRLTVL.

Here the CDR3 reads CASSVATGLATETQYF. This chain connects TRBV9 to TRBJ2-5; TCRdb's assignment of TRBD2 cannot be checked, as there is no DNA. The V gene's germline CDR1 is SGDLS and CDR2 YYNGEE. The CDR3 runs to 16 residues.

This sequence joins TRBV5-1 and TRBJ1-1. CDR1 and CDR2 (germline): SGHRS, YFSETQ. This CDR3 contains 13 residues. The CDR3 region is CASSLTAGTEAFF.

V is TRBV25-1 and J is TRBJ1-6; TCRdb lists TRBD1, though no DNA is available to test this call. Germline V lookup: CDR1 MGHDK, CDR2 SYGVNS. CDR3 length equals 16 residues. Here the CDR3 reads CASSEYGQGPIGALHF.

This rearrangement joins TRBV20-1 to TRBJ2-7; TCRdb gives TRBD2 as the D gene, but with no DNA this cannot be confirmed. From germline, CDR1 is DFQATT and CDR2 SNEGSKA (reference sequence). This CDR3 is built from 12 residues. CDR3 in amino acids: CSARQGPYEQYF.

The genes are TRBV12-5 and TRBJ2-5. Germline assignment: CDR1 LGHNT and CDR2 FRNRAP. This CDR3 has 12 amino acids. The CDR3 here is CASGLEEETQYF.

The CDR3 sequence is CASSHWTGEGYTF. The chain joins TRBV6-2 or TRBV6-3 to TRBJ1-2; TCRdb's D gene call, TRBD1, goes unchecked for lack of DNA. The CDR3 totals 13 residues. Germline CDR1 MNHEY, CDR2 SVGEGT.

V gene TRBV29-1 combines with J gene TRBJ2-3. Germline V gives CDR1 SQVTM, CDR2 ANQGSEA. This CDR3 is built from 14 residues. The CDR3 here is CSAAPVRIADTQYF.

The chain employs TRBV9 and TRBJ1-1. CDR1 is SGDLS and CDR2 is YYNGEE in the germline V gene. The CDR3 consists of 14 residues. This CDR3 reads CASSPSGVNTEAFF.